The 2 T cell receptor beta chains below come from one sample, sequenced in a study of blood T cell repertoires in COVID-19 (dated by TCRdb to the early 2020s). The protocol used for the library was the immunoSEQ multiplex PCR assay. Held by TCRdb, this immuneACCESS table contains in-frame sequences only and omits some clones. Under half of the omission traces to an unresolved V gene where checked; the cause of the rest is unknown. Present in this sample are over 45,000 clones, about 88% of which were seen just once. The ten largest account for 13% to 15% of the sample. Sample: peripheral blood. Receptors originate from a woman aged 55-69 years with active COVID-19.

The chain couples TRBV6-5 to TRBJ1-2; perhaps TRBD1 as D (5 bases). The ends were cut back, 6 bases at V and 5 bases at J, with 16 bases in the middle. The CDR3 covers 14 residues. The germline CDR1 and CDR2 sequences are MNHEY and SVGAGI. CDR3 loop: CASRSIGGIYGYTF. CDR3 DNA sequence: TGTGCCAGCAGATCCATCGGGGGGATTTATGGCTACACCTTC.

V and J are TRBV6-6 and TRBJ2-2, with 11 bases aligning to TRBD2. Germline V gene data show CDR1 as MNHNY and CDR2 as SVGAGI (reference sequence). After removal of 6 bases from V and 5 bases from J, the junction contained 2 bases not matched to a gene. CDR3 length: 14 amino acids. CDR3 loop: CASRPSGGTGELFF. The CDR3 region has the DNA TGTGCCAGCAGACCTAGCGGGGGGACCGGGGAGCTGTTTTTT.